These T cell receptor beta chains were read from a single sample in a study of beta chain features in type 1 diabetes. Generated by immunoSEQ multiplex PCR, the TCRdb table keeps only in-frame clones and is missing some. Counted here are 600,000 to 750,000 clones, around 12% occurring once; the ten biggest clones make up around 0.12%. Sequenced sample: naive CD4+ T cells from blood. The receptor set was obtained from a man aged 25-45 years with type 1 diabetes. CDR3s include the opening cysteine and the closing phenylalanine or tryptophan. The D gene is left open where the match is weak. Rows give clone size only sometimes, using once, few, many, or a class for an expanded clone.

J gene,D gene,V gene,clone size,CDR3 length,CDR3 DNA,CDR3 protein
TRBJ1-5,.,TRBV4-3,.,16,TGCGCCAGCAGCCAAGGGGTGGCAGGTCGAGAACAGCCCCAGCATTTT,CASSQGVAGREQPQHF
TRBJ1-2,.,TRBV18,.,13,TGTGCCAGCTCACCCCCCGCCAGGGATGGCTACACCTTC,CASSPPARDGYTF
TRBJ2-7,.,TRBV18,.,13,TGTGCCAGCTCACCGGGACCGTCCTACGAGCAGTACTTC,CASSPGPSYEQYF
TRBJ1-1,TRBD1,TRBV18,few,16,TGTGCCAGCTCAGAACGCAGGGGGAACATGAACACTGAAGCTTTCTTT,CASSERRGNMNTEAFF
TRBJ2-5,.,TRBV19,few,13,TGTGCCAGTAGTTGGGGGAGTTCGGAGACCCAGTACTTC,CASSWGSSETQYF
TRBJ2-1,TRBD2,TRBV30,few,21,TGTGCCTGGAGTGGGGACAGGGCCGGGACTAGCGGCATCTCTTCCTACAATGAGCAGTTCTTC,CAWSGDRAGTSGISSYNEQFF
TRBJ1-4,.,TRBV25-1,.,16,TGTGCCAGCAGTGGGACGTCGGTGCGGACTAATGAAAAACTGTTTTTT,CASSGTSVRTNEKLFF
TRBJ2-2,.,TRBV7-8,few,16,TGTGCCAGCAGCTTAGAAGGGTGGGCGAACACCGGGGAGCTGTTTTTT,CASSLEGWANTGELFF
TRBJ2-7,TRBD1,TRBV18,few,14,TGTGCCAGCTCACTTGGGACAGCTACCTACGAGCAGTACTTC,CASSLGTATYEQYF
TRBJ1-1,.,TRBV5-1,.,14,TGCGCCAGCAGCTTGGGGCAACCGAACACTGAAGCTTTCTTT,CASSLGQPNTEAFF
TRBJ1-6,.,TRBV15,.,15,TGTGCCACCAGCAGAGCAGACTTAGTGAATTCACCCCTCCACTTT,CATSRADLVNSPLHF
TRBJ1-4,TRBD1,TRBV6-5,few,16,TGTGCCAGCAGTTACTCGACGGGACAGGGGGCGGAAAAACTGTTTTTT,CASSYSTGQGAEKLFF
TRBJ1-1,.,TRBV9,.,14,TGTGCCAGCAGCGTAGAAGGGGTGGGCACTGAAGCTTTCTTT,CASSVEGVGTEAFF
TRBJ1-2,.,TRBV11-2,.,15,TGTGCCAGCAGCCCTACGGACGGCCAGCCCTATGGCTACACCTTC,CASSPTDGQPYGYTF
TRBJ1-4,.,TRBV5-1,.,15,TGCGCCAGCAGCTTCACAGGGAGTCGCGGCGAAAAACTGTTTTTT,CASSFTGSRGEKLFF
TRBJ1-4,.,TRBV7-9,.,12,TGTGCCAGCAGCTTGCGTAATGAAAAACTGTTTTTT,CASSLRNEKLFF
TRBJ2-4,.,TRBV9,.,15,TGTGCCAGCAGCGCCGCGGGGTCAGGAGTCAACATTCAGTACTTC,CASSAAGSGVNIQYF
TRBJ1-5,.,TRBV19,.,14,TGTGCCAGTGCGGACAGTCAAACCAATCAGCCCCAGCATTTT,CASADSQTNQPQHF
TRBJ2-6,.,TRBV7-2,.,15,TGTGCCAGCACCCAGCGGTTCTCTGGGGCCAACGTCCTGACTTTC,CASTQRFSGANVLTF
TRBJ2-4,.,TRBV11-2,few,15,TGTGCCAGCAGCTTAGATCGGGGTTCGGGGAACATTCAGTACTTC,CASSLDRGSGNIQYF
TRBJ2-7,TRBD1,TRBV6-5,few,13,TGTGCCAGCAGAGGAACAGGGGGACGCGAGCAGTACTTC,CASRGTGGREQYF
TRBJ2-1,.,TRBV4-3,few,19,TGCGCCAGCAGCCAAGATAAATCGCTAGGGGCGTACTCCTACAATGAGCAGTTCTTC,CASSQDKSLGAYSYNEQFF
TRBJ2-7,.,TRBV7-2,few,15,TGTGCCAGCAACTTGGGCGGGGTGAGCTCCTACGAGCAGTACTTC,CASNLGGVSSYEQYF
TRBJ2-4,TRBD1,TRBV9,few,17,TGTGCCAGCAGCGTTTTCCGGGACAGTAGTAGGAAAAACATTCAGTACTTC,CASSVFRDSSRKNIQYF
TRBJ2-1,.,TRBV14,few,14,TGTGCCAGCAGCCAACGGGGCCGGGTCAATGAGCAGTTCTTC,CASSQRGRVNEQFF
TRBJ2-5,.,TRBV28,few,14,TGTGCCAGCACTCCTGGAGCAGCCCCAAGGACCCAGTACTTC,CASTPGAAPRTQYF
TRBJ2-1,.,TRBV7-9,few,12,TGTGCCAGCAGCAGTAATCAGGGTGAGCAGTTCTTC,CASSSNQGEQFF
TRBJ1-2,.,TRBV9,.,13,TGTGCCAGCAGCGTAGAGGGGTCCTATGGCTACACCTTC,CASSVEGSYGYTF
TRBJ2-6,.,TRBV7-9,few,17,TGTGCCAGCAGCATCACGGGGGTGAGCTCTGGGGCCAACGTCCTGACTTTC,CASSITGVSSGANVLTF
TRBJ1-1,.,TRBV11-2,few,13,TGTGCCAGCAGCTTACGGGGGAACACTGAAGCTTTCTTT,CASSLRGNTEAFF
TRBJ2-5,TRBD2,TRBV15,few,16,TGTGCCACCAGCAGAGCGTGGACTAGTTTGGAAGAGACCCAGTACTTC,CATSRAWTSLEETQYF
TRBJ2-5,TRBD2,TRBV2,few,14,TGTGCCAGCAGTGGACTAGCGGGCGGGGAGACCCAGTACTTC,CASSGLAGGETQYF
TRBJ2-5,.,TRBV15,.,15,TGTGCCACCAGCGCCGGGTCAGGAGGCATGGAGACCCAGTACTTC,CATSAGSGGMETQYF
TRBJ2-3,TRBD2,TRBV9,few,15,TGTGCCAGCAGCGCACTAGCGGGGAGCACAGATACGCAGTATTTT,CASSALAGSTDTQYF
TRBJ2-5,.,TRBV4-3,.,15,TGCGCCAGCAGCCAAGCACTACAGGGTGTCGAGACCCAGTACTTC,CASSQALQGVETQYF
TRBJ1-1,.,TRBV27,.,14,TGTGCCAGCAGTTTTGGGCAATCGAACACTGAAGCTTTCTTT,CASSFGQSNTEAFF
TRBJ2-1,.,TRBV18,many,12,TGTGCCAGCTCCCTCATAGGCGATGAGCAGTTCTTC,CASSLIGDEQFF
TRBJ2-3,.,TRBV28,few,12,TGTGCCAGCAGTTTCTGGTCAGATACGCAGTATTTT,CASSFWSDTQYF
TRBJ2-7,.,TRBV10-3,.,13,TGTGCCACCTCCGTAGGGGCTAACTACGAGCAGTACTTC,CATSVGANYEQYF
TRBJ1-2,.,TRBV28,once,12,TGTGCCAGCAGTCCCACGGTGTATGGCTACACCTTC,CASSPTVYGYTF
TRBJ2-3,.,TRBV9,.,14,TGTGCCAGCAGCGTAGATGGGGGTACAGATACGCAGTATTTT,CASSVDGGTDTQYF
TRBJ2-7,TRBD1,TRBV4-2,few,15,TGTGCCAGCAGCCAGTCCGGGACAGGAACCTACGAGCAGTACTTC,CASSQSGTGTYEQYF
TRBJ2-7,.,TRBV4-1,few,14,TGCGCCAGCAGCCAAGAGCAGCAACTCTACGAGCAGTACTTC,CASSQEQQLYEQYF
TRBJ2-7,.,TRBV11-2,.,15,TGTGCCAGCAGCCCCCGTCGAACAGGGAACTACGAGCAGTACTTC,CASSPRRTGNYEQYF
TRBJ2-7,TRBD1,TRBV7-9,few,13,TGTGCAGCCGCCTTCGACAGGGATACCGAGCAGTACTTC,CAAAFDRDTEQYF
TRBJ1-6,TRBD1,TRBV25-1,few,13,TGTGCCAGCACCGGGACAGATAATTCACCCCTCCACTTT,CASTGTDNSPLHF
TRBJ2-2,TRBD2,TRBV25-1,.,15,TGTGCCAGCAGCTTGGCGGGGGCGAACACCGGGGAGCTGTTTTTT,CASSLAGANTGELFF
TRBJ1-4,.,TRBV11-3,.,13,TGTGCCAGCAGAGGGGAAGGAAATGAAAAACTGTTTTTT,CASRGEGNEKLFF
TRBJ1-4,.,TRBV5-1,.,16,TGCGCCAGCAGCGTCGACCCTGGAGCAACTAATGAAAAACTGTTTTTT,CASSVDPGATNEKLFF
TRBJ2-3,TRBD2,TRBV7-2,.,17,TGTGCCAGCAGCTTACCAGCCGGTCGGGGGGGCGTAAATACGCAGTATTTT,CASSLPAGRGGVNTQYF
TRBJ2-3,TRBD2,TRBV25-1,.,14,TGTGCCAGCAGTGAAAGCGGGGGAACAGATACGCAGTATTTT,CASSESGGTDTQYF
TRBJ1-3,.,TRBV6-1,few,15,TGTGCCAGCAGAGAAGGCGCCCGCTCTGGAAACACCATATATTTT,CASREGARSGNTIYF
TRBJ1-5,.,TRBV28,few,15,TGTGCCAGCAGTTTCCTAAACTTGGGCTATCAGCCCCAGCATTTT,CASSFLNLGYQPQHF
TRBJ1-3,TRBD1,TRBV7-9,few,16,TGTGCCAGCAGCCCGCGGACAGGGGTCTCTGGAAACACCATATATTTT,CASSPRTGVSGNTIYF
TRBJ1-3,.,TRBV30,few,13,TGTGCCTGGAGTGACGGGGGGCGAAACACCATATATTTT,CAWSDGGRNTIYF